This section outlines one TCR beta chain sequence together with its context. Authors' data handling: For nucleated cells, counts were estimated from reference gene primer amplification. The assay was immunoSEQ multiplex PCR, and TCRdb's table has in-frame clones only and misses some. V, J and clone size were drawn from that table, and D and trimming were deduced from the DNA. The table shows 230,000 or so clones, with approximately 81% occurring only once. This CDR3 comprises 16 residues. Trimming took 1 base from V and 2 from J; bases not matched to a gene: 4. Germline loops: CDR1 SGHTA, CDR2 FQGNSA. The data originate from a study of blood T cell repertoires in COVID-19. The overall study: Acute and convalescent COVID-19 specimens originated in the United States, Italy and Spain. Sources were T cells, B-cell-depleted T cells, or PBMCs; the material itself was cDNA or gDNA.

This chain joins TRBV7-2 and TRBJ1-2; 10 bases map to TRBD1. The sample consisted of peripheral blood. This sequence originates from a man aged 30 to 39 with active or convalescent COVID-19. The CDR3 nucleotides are TGTGCCAGCAGCTTAGAGGGGACAGGGGTGAACTATGGCTACACCTTC. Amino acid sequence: CASSLEGTGVNYGYTF.